This T cell receptor beta chain was identified during a study of cytomegalovirus exposure and HLA in healthy donors. Each of the donors was a healthy bone marrow donor. Each donor was nominally healthy when sampled (though unrecorded immune exposures were likely). The CDR3 is 17 residues long. Germline V gene data show CDR1 as SGHTA and CDR2 as FQGNSA. V trimming: 1 base; J trimming: 4 bases; junction bases outside the gene matches: 13. The PCR ran on 60 Vbeta and 13 Jbeta primers. Authors' methods: As a later analysis found, there were 80 million or so unique TCR beta chains, of which roughly 11 million were shared. Sequenced by immunoSEQ multiplex PCR; TCRdb stores in-frame clones only, minus some. V, J and clone size derive from that table, while D and trimming were established from the DNA sequence. The sample lists about 140,000 clones; 80% were seen once.

The J gene is TRBJ2-7, the V gene TRBV7-2; 7 positions agree with TRBD2. Sequenced material: PBMCs. The source of this sequence is a woman in her 40s in good health and CMV-seronegative. The CDR3 DNA reads TGTGCCAGCAGCTTAGATTCAGGCGGGGGAGGATTATACGAGCAGTACTTC. This sequence encodes CASSLDSGGGGLYEQYF.